One sample yielded the 19 T cell receptor beta chains listed below, sequenced in a study of CD8 T cells in ankylosing spondylitis (dated by TCRdb to the late 2010s). To prepare the library, 5' RACE was applied. Instrument used: Illumina HiSeq 2500. The raw public reads went through TCRdb reprocessing: fastp at Q25, MiXCR clone calling, in-frame beta chains kept. CDR3 protein sequences are deduplicated, and each keeps its most common genes and DNA. Within this sample are roughly 260,000 distinct CDR3 sequences, with 20% of them counted one time only. Of the sample, less than 9.5% is held by the ten largest clones. Sequences were obtained from blood, either unsorted or a sorted T cell fraction (not recorded which). The receptor source for this set is a male donor with ankylosing spondylitis or in good health (not recorded which).

This clonotype came up a few times. This chain links TRBV12-3 or TRBV12-4 with TRBJ1-1; 7 bases are shared with TRBD1. The CDR3 contains 15 residues. Trimming cost V 0 bases and J 4 bases; bases outside gene matches: 5. In DNA, the CDR3 is TGTGCCAGCAGTTTAGCAGGGGGCGCGGGCACTGAAGCTTTCTTT. Translated: CASSLAGGAGTEAFF.

The chain couples TRBV12-3 or TRBV12-4 to TRBJ1-3; TRBD1 matches at 9 bases. V was pared by 6 bases and J by 0 bases, with 6 bases of the junction left unmatched. This CDR3 is built from 16 residues. CDR3 in amino acids: CASRLGQGNSGNTIYF. For the CDR3, the DNA is TGTGCCAGCAGGCTCGGACAGGGGAACTCTGGAAACACCATATATTTT.

V and J are TRBV5-1 and TRBJ2-3; D is possibly TRBD1 (5 bases). The CDR3 extends over 13 amino acids. Looked up from germline, CDR1 is SGHRS and CDR2 is YFSETQ. V was trimmed by 3 bases and J by 8 bases, leaving 13 bases between them. The CDR3 DNA reads TGCGCCAGCAGCTCCCGACAGCAGGGTACGCAGTATTTT. Protein: CASSSRQQGTQYF.

The chain is built from TRBV20-1 and TRBJ2-2; D not certain. CDR3 length equals 14 residues. From germline, CDR1 is DFQATT and CDR2 SNEGSKA (reference sequence). Trimming shortened V by 2 bases and J by 5 bases, and 12 bases separated the two germline ends. CDR3 residues: CSARLDGVTGELFF. CDR3 coding DNA: TGCAGTGCTAGATTAGATGGGGTGACCGGGGAGCTGTTTTTT.

In this sample, this clonotype turned up many times. This chain connects TRBV28 to TRBJ1-1; a possible D gene is TRBD1 (5 bases). CDR1 and CDR2 from the germline V gene are MDHEN and SYDVKM. V lost 3 bases and J lost 4, with 9 bases in between. This CDR3 contains 13 residues. In nucleotides, the CDR3 is TGTGCCAGCAGTTTCGGGAGGGGCACTGAAGCTTTCTTT. It specifies CASSFGRGTEAFF.

J is TRBJ1-5 and V is TRBV29-1, with 9 bases aligning to TRBD1. The CDR3 spans 14 residues. Germline trimming cut 0 bases from V and 5 bases from J; bases unmatched to any gene: 2. Germline V lookup: CDR1 SQVTM, CDR2 ANQGSEA. CDR3 residues: CSVEDGDRDQPQHF. The CDR3 region has the DNA TGCAGCGTTGAAGATGGGGACAGGGATCAGCCCCAGCATTTT.

This rearrangement joins TRBV6-1 to TRBJ2-5; no definite D call. V gave up 0 bases and J gave up 7 bases, with 0 bases separating them. This CDR3 comprises 10 residues. Germline values: CDR1 MNHNS, CDR2 SASEGT. The CDR3 protein is CASSEATQYF. In nucleotides, the CDR3 is TGTGCCAGCAGTGAAGCGACCCAGTACTTC.

This clonotype was observed a handful of times. The chain has TRBV12-2 and TRBJ2-3; the DNA was not used to check the table's D call, TRBD2. TRBV12-2 is listed as a pseudogene. The CDR3 runs to 18 residues. This CDR3 is CASRNVLAGSRGTDTQYF. CDR3 DNA sequence: TGTGCAAGTCGGAATGTCCTAGCGGGTTCTCGGGGCACAGATACGCAGTATTTT.

The chain couples TRBV29-1 to TRBJ2-5; tentatively, D is TRBD2 (7 bases). Trimming removed 3 bases from V and 5 bases from J, with 10 bases in between. Germline V gene lookup returns CDR1 SQVTM and CDR2 ANQGSEA. The CDR3 spans 12 residues. As DNA, the CDR3 is TGCAGCGTTGAGGGGGGGCTGGAGACCCAGTACTTC. Amino acid sequence: CSVEGGLETQYF.

This clonotype came up many times. The CDR3: CASSLYPPSMTNTEAFF. DNA for the CDR3: TGTGCCAGCAGCCTCTACCCCCCTAGTATGACTAACACTGAAGCTTTCTTT. V usage is TRBV12-3 or TRBV12-4 and J usage is TRBJ1-1; unclear D gene. This CDR3 is built from 17 residues. Trimming shortened V by 6 bases and J by 2 bases, and 22 bases separated the two germline ends.

This clonotype was found a few times. V and J are TRBV6-5 and TRBJ2-3, with D hard to call. CDR1 and CDR2 from the germline V gene are MNHEY and SVGAGI. CDR3 size: 15 residues. V was cut by 0 bases and J by 0 bases, with 7 bases left in between. For the CDR3, the DNA is TGTGCCAGCAGTTACTCTTCTGGTAGCACAGATACGCAGTATTTT. It specifies CASSYSSGSTDTQYF.

This clonotype was seen a few times. V is TRBV10-3 and J is TRBJ1-3, with TRBD1 as a possible D gene (5 bases). CDR1 is ENHRY and CDR2 is SYGVKD in the germline V gene. The CDR3 runs to 15 residues. Trimming took 6 bases from V and 3 from J, leaving 15 bases between them. DNA of the CDR3: TGTGCCATCAGCCCAGGGAGTAGCAGTGGAAACACCATATATTTT. Its protein product is CAISPGSSSGNTIYF.

This clonotype was detected a few times. The chain is built from TRBV12-5 and TRBJ2-5; 12 bases align to TRBD2. Germline-derived CDR1 and CDR2 are LGHNT and FRNRAP. V dropped 5 bases and J dropped 0; count of bases not matched to a gene: 7. The CDR3 extends over 17 amino acids. The CDR3 sequence is CASGPGLAGTYQETQYF. DNA of the CDR3: TGTGCTAGTGGTCCTGGACTAGCGGGGACGTACCAAGAGACCCAGTACTTC. Full variable domain (missing parts from reference TRBV12-5 and TRBJ2-5): DARVTQTPRHKVTEMGQEVTMRCQPILGHNTVFWYRQTMMQGLELLAYFRNRAPLDDSGMPKDRFSAEMPDATLATLKIQPSEPRDSAVYFCASGPGLAGTYQETQYFGPGTRLLVL.

The chain links TRBV28 to TRBJ1-5, with a weak D call TRBD1 (6 bases). The CDR3 is made up of 15 amino acids. CDR1 and CDR2 from the germline V gene are MDHEN and SYDVKM. Between the trimmed V and J ends, which lost 7 bases and 6 bases, there was a span of 19 bases. DNA of the CDR3: TGTGCCAGCAAAAAGGAGGGGGGATCCAGTCAGCCCCAGCATTTT. Amino acids: CASKKEGGSSQPQHF.

This chain connects TRBV28 to TRBJ2-2, with TRBD2 matching 15 bases. The germline V gene has CDR1 MDHEN and CDR2 SYDVKM. The CDR3 consists of 16 residues. J gave up 8 bases and V 5 bases, and 6 bases lay outside the gene matches. The CDR3 region is CASSHGLAGGRGELFF. In nucleotides, the CDR3 is TGTGCCAGCAGTCACGGACTAGCGGGAGGGCGAGGGGAGCTGTTTTTT.

The rearrangement uses TRBV10-2 and TRBJ1-1; D is undetermined. The CDR3 is 16 amino acids. Germline V lookup: CDR1 WSHSY, CDR2 SAAADI. Deletions cut 2 bases from V and 0 bases from J, with 13 bases between. CDR3 sequence reads: CASSEQSDSMNTEAFF. The DNA of the CDR3 is TGCGCCAGCAGTGAGCAATCAGACTCGATGAACACTGAAGCTTTCTTT.

This clonotype has at least ten counts. J is TRBJ2-5 and V is TRBV29-1, with 8 bases fitting TRBD2. With 5 bases clipped from V and 5 bases from J, the junction kept 7 bases outside the gene matches. The CDR3 is made up of 13 amino acids. Germline V gene data show CDR1 as SQVTM and CDR2 as ANQGSEA. In nucleotides, the CDR3 is TGCAGCGTTAAGAGTCGCGGGAGGGAGACCCAGTACTTC. Protein sequence: CSVKSRGRETQYF. Supplemented by reference TRBV29-1 and TRBJ2-5, the full variable domain reads SAVISQKPSRDICQRGTSLTIQCQVDSQVTMMFWYRQQPGQSLTLIATANQGSEATYESGFVIDKFPISRPNLTFSTLTVSNMSPEDSSIYLCSVKSRGRETQYFGPGTRLLVL.

This clonotype was counted at least ten times. V usage is TRBV6-1 and J usage is TRBJ1-1; D is unresolved. V lost 8 bases and J 5 bases, leaving 15 bases between the germline ends. The CDR3 extends over 13 amino acids. The V gene's germline CDR1 is MNHNS and CDR2 SASEGT. The CDR3 loop is CASCKDGRTEAFF. The CDR3 DNA reads TGTGCCAGCTGTAAGGATGGGCGAACTGAAGCTTTCTTT.

Many counts were recorded for this clonotype. J is TRBJ2-7 and V is TRBV6-6, with 8 positions matching TRBD2. This CDR3 region has 12 residues. V shed 5 bases and J 8 bases; nucleotides not matched to a gene: 5. The germline V gene encodes CDR1 MNHNY and CDR2 SVGAGI (reference sequence). CDR3 sequence (DNA): TGTGCCAGCAGTCGCGGACTAGCCAAGCAGTACGTC. It specifies CASSRGLAKQYV.